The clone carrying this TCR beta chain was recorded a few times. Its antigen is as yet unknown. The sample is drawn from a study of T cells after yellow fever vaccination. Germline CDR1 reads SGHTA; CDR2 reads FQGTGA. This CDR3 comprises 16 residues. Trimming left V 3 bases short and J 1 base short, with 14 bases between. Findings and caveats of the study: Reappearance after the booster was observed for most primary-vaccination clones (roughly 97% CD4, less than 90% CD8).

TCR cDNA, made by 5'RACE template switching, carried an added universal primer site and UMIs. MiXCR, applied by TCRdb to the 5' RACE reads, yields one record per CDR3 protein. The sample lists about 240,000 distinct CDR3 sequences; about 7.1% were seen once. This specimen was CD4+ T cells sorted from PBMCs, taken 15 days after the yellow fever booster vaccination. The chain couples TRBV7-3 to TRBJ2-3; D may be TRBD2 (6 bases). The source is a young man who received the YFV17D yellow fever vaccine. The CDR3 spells CASSLSWGVGTDTQYF. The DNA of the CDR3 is TGTGCCAGCAGCTTGAGTTGGGGGGTCGGCACAGATACGCAGTATTTT. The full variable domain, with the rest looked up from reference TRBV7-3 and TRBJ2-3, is GAGVSQTPSNKVTEKGKYVELRCDPISGHTALYWYRQSLGQGPEFLIYFQGTGAADDSGLPNDRFFAVRPEGSVSTLKIQRTERGDSAVYLCASSLSWGVGTDTQYFGPGTRLTVL.